The clone carrying this T cell receptor (beta chain) has ten or more counts. V was cut by 1 base and J by 4 bases, with 10 bases left in between. The CDR3 extends over 14 amino acids. Looked up from germline, CDR1 is DFQATT and CDR2 is SNEGSKA (reference sequence). A sample-barcoded 5' primer and a J-beta primer mix were used in a second PCR of roughly 7 to 12 cycles. TCRdb recomputed calls from the 5' RACE reads with MiXCR, one row per CDR3 protein. This sample has about 670,000 distinct CDR3 sequences, with over 40% found just once. This sample was taken from a study of blood T cells in healthy people across ages.

This clonotype originated in a woman aged 80 or older in good health. The source material was blood. This chain uses TRBV20-1 with TRBJ1-4, with a possible D match to TRBD1 (5 bases). The CDR3, as DNA: TGCAGTGCTAGAGCAGGGCAGATTAATGAAAAACTGTTTTTT. Protein: CSARAGQINEKLFF.